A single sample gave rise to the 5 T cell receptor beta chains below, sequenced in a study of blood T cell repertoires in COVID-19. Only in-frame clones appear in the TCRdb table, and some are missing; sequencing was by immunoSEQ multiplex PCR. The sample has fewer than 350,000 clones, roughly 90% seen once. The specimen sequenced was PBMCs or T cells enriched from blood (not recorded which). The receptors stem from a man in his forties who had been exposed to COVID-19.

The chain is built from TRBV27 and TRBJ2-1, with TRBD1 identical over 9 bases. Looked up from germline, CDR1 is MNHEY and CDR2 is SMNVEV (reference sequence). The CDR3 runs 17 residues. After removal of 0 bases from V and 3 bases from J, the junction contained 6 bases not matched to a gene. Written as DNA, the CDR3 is TGTGCCAGCAGTTTATCGACCGGGACAGGGCTCTACAATGAGCAGTTCTTC. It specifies CASSLSTGTGLYNEQFF.

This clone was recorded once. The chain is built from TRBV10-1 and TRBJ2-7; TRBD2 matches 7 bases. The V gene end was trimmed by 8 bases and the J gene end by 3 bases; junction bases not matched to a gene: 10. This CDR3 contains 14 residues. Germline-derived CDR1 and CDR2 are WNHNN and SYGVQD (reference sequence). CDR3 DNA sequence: TGCGCCAGCCTAGAGCCGGGACTAAACTACGAGCAGTACTTC. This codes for CASLEPGLNYEQYF.

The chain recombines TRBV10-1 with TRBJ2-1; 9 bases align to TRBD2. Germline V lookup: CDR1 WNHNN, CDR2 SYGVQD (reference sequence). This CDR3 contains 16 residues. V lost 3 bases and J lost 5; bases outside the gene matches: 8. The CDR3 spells CASSEVGTSLDNEQFF. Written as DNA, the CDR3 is TGCGCCAGCAGTGAAGTTGGGACTAGCCTGGACAATGAGCAGTTCTTC.

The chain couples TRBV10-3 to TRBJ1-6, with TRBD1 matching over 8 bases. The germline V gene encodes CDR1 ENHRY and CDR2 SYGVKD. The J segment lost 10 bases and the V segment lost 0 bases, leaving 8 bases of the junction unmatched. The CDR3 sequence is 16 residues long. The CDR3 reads CAISESPGQGGSPLHF. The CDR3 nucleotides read TGTGCCATCAGTGAGTCCCCAGGACAGGGTGGCTCACCCCTCCACTTT.

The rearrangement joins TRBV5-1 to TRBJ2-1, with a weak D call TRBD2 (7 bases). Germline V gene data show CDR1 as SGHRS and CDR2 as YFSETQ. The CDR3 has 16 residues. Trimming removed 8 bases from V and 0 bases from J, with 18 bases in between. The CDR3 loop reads CASVPTAGASYNEQFF. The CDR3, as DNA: TGCGCCAGTGTCCCCACGGCGGGGGCCTCCTACAATGAGCAGTTCTTC.